This TCR beta chain is drawn from a study of OX40 agonist ivuxolimab in advanced cancers. Whole-study findings and limits: What antigens the expanded peripheral T cells recognized was never established.

Peripheral blood came from all dose cohorts at three timepoints. Some clones are missing from TCRdb's copy, which holds only in-frame ones; the method was immunoSEQ multiplex PCR. The data hold more than 80,000 clones, with roughly 89% observed a single time. As for this clone: As yet, its antigen is unknown.

This CDR3 has 14 amino acids. V was cut by 1 base and J by 0 bases, with 9 bases left in between. Germline V gives CDR1 SQVTM, CDR2 ANQGSEA. The sample here was CD4+ or CD8+ T cells sorted from blood, taken in a trial of the OX40 agonist ivuxolimab. The gene calls are TRBV29-1 and TRBJ1-2; maybe TRBD1 (5 bases). This clonotype was obtained from an adult with an advanced solid tumor such as melanoma, head and neck, liver or kidney cancer. The CDR3 coding sequence is TGCAGCGTTGAAGCCCAGACAGCTAACTATGGCTACACCTTC. This encodes CSVEAQTANYGYTF.